What follows describes a single T cell receptor (beta chain). It lacks a known antigen. The junction and the germline gene differ at one end; a read error may be behind it. The library was produced with the immunoSEQ multiplex PCR assay. For the multiplex PCR, a mixture combining 60 forward primers for TCR Vbeta segments and 13 reverse primers for TCR Jbeta segments was used. The CDR3 region of rearranged TCR beta genes was amplified from genomic DNA by a multiplex PCR assay. On the Illumina HiSeq System, the amplified TCR beta libraries were sequenced as 87-base-pair reads. The source study handled its data this way. A later analysis counted about 82 million unique TCR beta chains across the 640 or so repertoires, and 9.5 million to 11 million of these chains were shared by at least two donors. A nearest-neighbor algorithm error-corrected the raw reads and collapsed the reads into unique sequences, merging closely related sequences to remove PCR and sequencing errors. V, D and J gene segments were assigned by aligning CDR3 sequences to IMGT reference sequences. Each retained sequence needed at least a six-nucleotide match to both a V gene segment and a J gene segment. A rearrangement was called productive if the CDR3 had no stop codons and remained in frame with V and J, and every other rearrangement was called non-productive. CDR3 was defined according to IMGT convention as the region running from the second conserved V-encoded cysteine to the conserved J-encoded phenylalanine. The earlier analysis of roughly 590 of the donors excluded sequences that lacked an unambiguous match to a single V gene segment. An earlier analysis of a few hundred of the donors classified V segments as functional when productive rearrangements were above 56.7% and as segregating when the standard deviation between donors was above 5%. A statistical classification framework was built to diagnose cytomegalovirus status from the catalog of TCR beta chain sequences. In a later analysis, TCR nucleotide sequences were compared against IMGT/GENE-DB human TR gene sequences so that V and J genes could be assigned. Using the TCRdist pipeline, a later analysis assigned CDR3 sequences along with most-parsimonious VDJ recombination scenarios. In a later analysis, each TCR beta chain was defined by its CDR3 amino acid sequence together with its V-gene family, and reads without a unique V-gene family were excluded. As a way to deal with suspected cross-contamination and a sequencing artifact, a later analysis dropped approximately 570 nucleotide sequences that were highly shared and had low generation probability. A later analysis calculated a clonal expansion index for each public chain from normalized within-repertoire ranks of inferred template counts. In a later analysis, generation probabilities were computed with a VDJ recombination model fitted to out-of-frame rearrangements, and the resulting probabilities were checked against IGoR. In a later analysis, TCR-TCR, TCR-HLA and TCR-CMV co-occurrence was scored with hypergeometric tests, and a repertoire-size bias correction was applied to TCR pairs. In a later analysis, false discovery rates were estimated by permuting HLA or CMV assignments 20 times. In a later analysis, co-occurring TCRs were grouped using DBSCAN, and TCRdist sequence similarity was added for clustering within HLA-allele-positive subsets. Repertoires with fewer than 30,000 or more than 120,000 public chains were left out of co-occurrence clustering, as were about five repertoires with anomalous nucleotide sharing. This immuneACCESS table, as held by TCRdb, lists in-frame sequences with V and J called but not all clones. Of the missing ones, under half trace to an unresolved V gene in checked studies; the others have no known cause. That table furnishes V, J and clone size, whereas the DNA furnished D and trimming. The sample table contains 180,000 or so clones; only one count was recorded for 77% of them. The ten top clones hold 1.4% of the sample.

The sample belongs to a study of cytomegalovirus exposure and HLA in healthy donors (dated by TCRdb to 2016 to 2017). Regarding the study in general: In an earlier analysis of under 750 of the donors, around 290 Gb of sequence data and 90 million to 120 million unique TCR beta sequences from about 179 million T cells were reported. An earlier analysis of 587 of the donors applied high-throughput TCR beta sequencing to assess whether each TCR beta V gene segment acted as functional or pseudogenic. HLA typing covered class I and class II loci at four-digit resolution. Donor age, sex, ethnicity and CMV serostatus were collected together with the repertoire data. Every discovery cohort repertoire had been produced on one sequencing platform. Typing coverage differed by locus: A, B, C, DRB1 and DQB1 were typed in about 629-640 donors, DQA1 in 500 to 550, DPA1 in some 600, and DPB1 in just under 490. Several DR-DQ haplotypes were treated as single units for association and clustering because of strong linkage in the cohort. Across some 400 genotyped donors of the cohort, an average of roughly 250,000 unique TCR beta nucleotide sequences per donor were sequenced, and 15% to 20% of those sequences were non-productive. The study profiled the T cell repertoires of 666 subjects by immunosequencing and related them to cytomegalovirus serostatus. Besides the first cohort of under 700 subjects, a separate validation cohort made up of over 100 different subjects was used. An early release that covered about 600 HLA-typed donors contained around 330 gigabases of sequencing data and about 84 million unique TCR sequences. High-throughput TCR immunosequencing, statistical association of individual TCRs with disease status, and machine learning were combined to predict cytomegalovirus infection status. A later analysis re-examined previously published TCR beta repertoires from 500 to 700 donors and added high-resolution HLA genotyping to investigate patterns of TCR occurrence. The genetic ancestry cluster associated with self-reported Caucasian donors included around four fifths of the approximately 410 genotyped donors. In a later genetic analysis, genome-wide SNP genotypes for about 55% of the roughly 700 donors were used, and that subset was treated as a discovery cohort. The study was designed to test whether signatures of past pathogen exposure could be identified by cataloging public T cell receptors. Rather than drawing on any new phenotypic data, the later analysis identified candidate immune exposures from TCR beta sequences and the way those sequences occurred across donors.

Points the paper makes about the study in general: Linkage disequilibrium might explain the correlated functional status among segregating V segments, but an unknown experimental factor could not be excluded. Assigning TCR associations to individual alleles was difficult when HLA alleles, especially DR and DQ, strongly co-occurred. A further reported finding was that TCR beta sequences accurately predicted the HLA-A and HLA-B alleles for most subjects in the first cohort. The earlier analysis of fewer than 750 of the donors excluded roughly 17 rarely observed V segments, including chromosome 9 orphons, because counts were too low. Because HLA typing was missing for some donors at each locus, association tests included only the typed subset. A later genetic analysis associated a missense DCLRE1C variant with V-gene and J-gene trimming of TCR beta chains, and an independent cohort replicated the association. A later genetic analysis reported fewer N-insertions in productive TCRs among donors in an Asian-associated ancestry cluster than the roughly 640-donor mean. In a later analysis, TCR association rates were found to vary across HLA loci, with the most associated TCRs seen for DRB1 alleles and the fewest for HLA-C alleles. The classifier was reported to diagnose cytomegalovirus status with high specificity and sensitivity in both the original cohort and the validation cohort. In a later analysis, some 17,000 TCR beta sequences were associated with specific HLA alleles at a false discovery rate of 0.05. A group of highly shared sequence variants was considered likely to be a technical artifact of the sequencing pipeline. Immune exposure information for the cohort was limited to CMV serostatus. According to a later analysis, parvovirus B19, influenza, CMV and Epstein-Barr virus appeared linked to several top co-occurrence clusters. A few of the identified cytomegalovirus-associated TCR beta chains were confirmed in vitro to be specific for cytomegalovirus antigens. The study gave a list of roughly 150 TCR beta chains associated with cytomegalovirus. In a later analysis, most CMV-associated TCR beta chains were found to appear HLA-restricted, with HLA associations seemingly driven largely by CMV exposure. While some public TCRs were present in many individuals, most TCR sequences turned up only very rarely across donors. A later analysis found that HLA-associated TCR beta chains were more clonally expanded and had lower generation probabilities than equally common non-associated chains. The cohort was sequenced for TCR beta chains only, and without alpha or paired-chain data the features that could be detected were limited. It was suggested by the authors that the approach could potentially be generalized to other disease states and immunological phenotypes. In an earlier analysis of some 640 of the donors, most TCR beta V segments were observed in productive rearrangements about 87% or about 30% of the time, broadly matching IMGT annotations. The presence/absence analyses assumed that sequencing depth was roughly uniform across donors, and that assumption may not be true. Some IMGT-functional V segments, including TRBV6-2 and TRBV6-3, could not be distinguished by the 87-base-pair reads and were therefore excluded.

The cohort comprised 550 to 700 healthy bone marrow donors. All cohort members were sampled while nominally healthy, although unrecorded immune exposures were likely present. The donor tested CMV seronegative and was one of the 352 seronegative cohort members. A peripheral blood sample was provided by each donor, and peripheral blood mononuclear cells were used for TCR beta sequencing. Genomic DNA extraction from the blood cell samples was performed with the Qiagen DNeasy Blood Extraction Kit. Its CDR3 holds 15 amino acids, cysteine through phenylalanine. Just the 45-base CDR3 DNA is kept, in frame starting at base 1. In the germline V gene (reference sequence), CDR1 corresponds to GTSNPN and CDR2 to SVGIG.

The TCR comes from a man younger than 35 in good health and CMV-seronegative. The sequencing input was PBMCs. The receptor chain draws on TRBV30 and TRBJ2-7, with TRBD2 tentatively as D gene (5 bases match). The CDR3 region has the sequence CAWSREGRRSYEQYF. Here is the DNA: TGTGCCTGGTCCCGAGAGGGCAGGCGCTCCTACGAGCAGTATTTC.